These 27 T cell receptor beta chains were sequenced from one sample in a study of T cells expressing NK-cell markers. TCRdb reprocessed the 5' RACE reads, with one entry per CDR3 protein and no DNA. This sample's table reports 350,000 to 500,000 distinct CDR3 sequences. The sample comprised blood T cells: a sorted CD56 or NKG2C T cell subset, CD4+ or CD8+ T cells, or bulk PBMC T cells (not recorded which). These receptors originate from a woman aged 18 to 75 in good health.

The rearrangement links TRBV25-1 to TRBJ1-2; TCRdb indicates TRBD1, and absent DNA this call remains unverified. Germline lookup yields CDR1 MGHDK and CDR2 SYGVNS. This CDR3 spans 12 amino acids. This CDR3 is CASTTPRGGYTF.

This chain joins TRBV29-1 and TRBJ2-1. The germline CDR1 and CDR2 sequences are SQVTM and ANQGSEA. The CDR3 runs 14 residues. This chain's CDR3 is CSVDFGLADNEQFF.

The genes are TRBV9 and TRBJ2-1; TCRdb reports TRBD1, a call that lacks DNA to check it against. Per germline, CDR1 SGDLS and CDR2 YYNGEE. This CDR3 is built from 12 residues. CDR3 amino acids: CASSVDRDEQFF.

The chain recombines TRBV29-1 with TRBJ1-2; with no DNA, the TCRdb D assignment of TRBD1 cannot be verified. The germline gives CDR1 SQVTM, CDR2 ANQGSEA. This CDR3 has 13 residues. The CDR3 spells CSGTKQGNYGYTF.

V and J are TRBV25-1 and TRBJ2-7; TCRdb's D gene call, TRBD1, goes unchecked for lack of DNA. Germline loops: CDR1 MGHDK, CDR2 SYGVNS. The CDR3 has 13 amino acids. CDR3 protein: CASSGQAHYEQYF.

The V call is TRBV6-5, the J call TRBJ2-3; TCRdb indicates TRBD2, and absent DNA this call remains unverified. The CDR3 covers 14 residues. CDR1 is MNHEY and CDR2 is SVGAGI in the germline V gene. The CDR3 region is CASSFGTPPDTQYF.

CDR3 in amino acids: CASSYRGGTQETQYF. The V call is TRBV11-2, the J call TRBJ2-5; TCRdb designates TRBD1, a call that cannot be tested without DNA. The CDR3 is made up of 15 amino acids. CDR1 is SGHAT, CDR2 FQNNGV, per germline.

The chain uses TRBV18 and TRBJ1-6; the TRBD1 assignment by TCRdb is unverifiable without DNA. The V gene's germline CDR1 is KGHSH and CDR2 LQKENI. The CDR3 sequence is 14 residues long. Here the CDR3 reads CASSPAGRNSPLHF.

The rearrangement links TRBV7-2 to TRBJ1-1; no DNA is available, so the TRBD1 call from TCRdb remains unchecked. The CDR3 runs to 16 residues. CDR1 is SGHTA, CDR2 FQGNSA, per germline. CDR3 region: CASSPRPLDSHTEAFF.

The chain's CDR3 is CSARGGPVRTGELFF. The chain uses TRBV20-1 and TRBJ2-2; checking the TCRdb D call of TRBD2 is not possible without DNA. This CDR3 spans 15 amino acids. Germline-derived CDR1 and CDR2 are DFQATT and SNEGSKA (reference sequence).

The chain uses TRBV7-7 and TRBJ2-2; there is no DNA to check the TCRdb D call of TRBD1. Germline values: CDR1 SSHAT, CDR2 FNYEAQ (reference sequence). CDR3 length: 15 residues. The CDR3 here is CASSRQGGNTGELFF.

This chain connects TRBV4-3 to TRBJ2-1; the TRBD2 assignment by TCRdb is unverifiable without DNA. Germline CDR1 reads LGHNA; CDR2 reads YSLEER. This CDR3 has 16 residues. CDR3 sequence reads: CASSQALGLEVGEQFF.

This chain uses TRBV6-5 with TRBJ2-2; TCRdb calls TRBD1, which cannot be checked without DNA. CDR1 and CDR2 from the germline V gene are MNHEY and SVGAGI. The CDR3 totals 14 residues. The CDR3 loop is CASSSPGEAGELFF.

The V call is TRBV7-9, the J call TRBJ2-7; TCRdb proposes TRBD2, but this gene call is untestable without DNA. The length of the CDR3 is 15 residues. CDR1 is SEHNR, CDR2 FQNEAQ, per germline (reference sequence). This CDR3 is CASSPKTSGYYEQYF.

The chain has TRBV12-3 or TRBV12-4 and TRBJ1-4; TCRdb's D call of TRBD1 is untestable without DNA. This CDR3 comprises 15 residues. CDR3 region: CASSPSGRGNEKLFF.

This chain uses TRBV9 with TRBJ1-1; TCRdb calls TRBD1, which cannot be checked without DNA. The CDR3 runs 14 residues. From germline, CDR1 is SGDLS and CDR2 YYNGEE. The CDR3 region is CASSVDRGYTEAFF.

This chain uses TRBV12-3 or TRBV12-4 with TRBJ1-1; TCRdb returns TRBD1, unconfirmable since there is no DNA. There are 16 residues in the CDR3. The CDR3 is CASSRQGIWGNTEAFF.

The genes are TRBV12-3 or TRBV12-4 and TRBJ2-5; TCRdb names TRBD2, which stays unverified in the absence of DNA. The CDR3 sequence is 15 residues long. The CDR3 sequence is CASIPEAGFQETQYF.

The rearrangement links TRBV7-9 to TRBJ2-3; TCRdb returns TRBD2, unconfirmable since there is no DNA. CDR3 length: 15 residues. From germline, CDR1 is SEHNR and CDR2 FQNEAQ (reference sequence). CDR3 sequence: CASSAKLAGTDTQYF.

The CDR3 protein is CASSFSPSGTYNEQFF. The chain recombines TRBV7-2 with TRBJ2-1; TCRdb's D gene call, TRBD2, goes unchecked for lack of DNA. This CDR3 contains 16 residues. Germline V gene data show CDR1 as SGHTA and CDR2 as FQGNSA.

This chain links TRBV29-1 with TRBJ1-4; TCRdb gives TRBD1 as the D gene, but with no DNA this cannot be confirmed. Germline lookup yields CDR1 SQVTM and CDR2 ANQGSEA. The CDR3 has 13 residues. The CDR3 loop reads CSVGGGYEEKLFF.

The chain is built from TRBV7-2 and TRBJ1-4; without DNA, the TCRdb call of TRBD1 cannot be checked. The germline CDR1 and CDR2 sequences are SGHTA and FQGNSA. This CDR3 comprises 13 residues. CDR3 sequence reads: CASSLGGTGSVFF.

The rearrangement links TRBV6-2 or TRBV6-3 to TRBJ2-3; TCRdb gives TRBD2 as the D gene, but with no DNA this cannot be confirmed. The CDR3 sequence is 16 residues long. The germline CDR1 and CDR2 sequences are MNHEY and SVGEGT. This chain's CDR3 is CASSYSREGQTDTQYF.

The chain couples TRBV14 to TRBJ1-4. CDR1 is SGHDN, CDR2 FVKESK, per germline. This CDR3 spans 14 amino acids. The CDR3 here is CASSVLATNEKLFF.

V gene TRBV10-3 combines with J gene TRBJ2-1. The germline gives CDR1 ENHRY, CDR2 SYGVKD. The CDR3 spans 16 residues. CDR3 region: CAISGLKAESYNEQFF.

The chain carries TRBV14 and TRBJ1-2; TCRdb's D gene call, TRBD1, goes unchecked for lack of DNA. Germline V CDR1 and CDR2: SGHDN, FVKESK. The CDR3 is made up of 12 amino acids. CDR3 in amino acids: CASKQGPYGYTF.

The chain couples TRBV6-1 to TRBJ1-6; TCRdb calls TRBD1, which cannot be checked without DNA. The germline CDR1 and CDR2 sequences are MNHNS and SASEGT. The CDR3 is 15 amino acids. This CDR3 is CASLSQGSYNSPLHF.